A single sample gave rise to the 8 T cell receptor beta chains below, sequenced in a study of blood T cell repertoires in COVID-19. The data were produced by immunoSEQ multiplex PCR, yet TCRdb's version contains in-frame clones alone and is incomplete. The sample lists 210,000 or so clones; around 82% were seen once. Sequencing was carried out using peripheral blood. The receptor set was obtained from a man over 45 with active or convalescent COVID-19.

The rearrangement links TRBV24-1 to TRBJ2-2; 8 bases line up with TRBD1. Germline V gene data show CDR1 as KGHDR and CDR2 as SFDVKD. The trim removed 2 bases at V and 4 bases at J, leaving 8 bases unmatched. The CDR3 loop spans 17 amino acids. CDR3 amino acids: CATSDSGQGRGTGELFF. In nucleotides, the CDR3 is TGTGCCACCAGTGATTCCGGACAGGGACGGGGCACCGGGGAGCTGTTTTTT.

The chain recombines TRBV7-8 with TRBJ1-2; 7 bases match TRBD1. Germline V gene data show CDR1 as SGHVS and CDR2 as FQNEAQ. This CDR3 comprises 14 residues. Trimming took 10 bases from V and 4 from J; bases not matched to a gene: 12. The CDR3: CATGLGGTGYGYTF. CDR3 coding DNA: TGTGCCACCGGCTTAGGGGGCACCGGCTATGGCTACACCTTC.

CDR3 protein: CATQEGGHTDTQYF. In nucleotides, the CDR3 is TGTGCCACACAGGAGGGGGGGCACACAGATACGCAGTATTTT. The chain joins TRBV6-5 to TRBJ2-3; D possibly corresponds to TRBD2 (7 bases). This CDR3 has 14 amino acids. V was shortened by 10 bases and J by 2 bases, with 16 bases between the two germline ends. In germline, CDR1 is MNHEY, CDR2 SVGAGI.

The chain combines TRBV11-2 with TRBJ2-7, with D possibly being TRBD1 (6 bases). The germline V gene encodes CDR1 SGHAT and CDR2 FQNNGV. The CDR3 has 15 residues. The V and J ends lost 4 bases and 1 base respectively, with 14 bases between them. The CDR3 protein is CASSSQGRGSYEQYF. DNA of the CDR3: TGTGCCAGCAGCTCGCAGGGGCGCGGGTCCTACGAGCAGTACTTC.

The chain is built from TRBV11-2 and TRBJ2-3; D is uncertain. The CDR3 covers 13 residues. Germline V gene lookup returns CDR1 SGHAT and CDR2 FQNNGV. Trimming left V 5 bases short and J 2 bases short, with 8 bases between. The CDR3 loop reads CASSVLSTDTQYF. In nucleotides, the CDR3 is TGTGCCAGCAGCGTCCTCTCCACAGATACGCAGTATTTT. Full variable domain (missing parts from reference TRBV11-2 and TRBJ2-3): EAGVAQSPRYKIIEKRQSVAFWCNPISGHATLYWYQQILGQGPKLLIQFQNNGVVDDSQLPKDRFSAERLKGVDSTLKIQPAKLEDSAVYLCASSVLSTDTQYFGPGTRLTVL.

This clone was recorded once. This chain joins TRBV24-1 and TRBJ2-3; D gene unclear. Trimming removed 1 base at V and 0 bases at J, with 16 bases between. The V gene's germline CDR1 is KGHDR and CDR2 SFDVKD. This CDR3 has 18 amino acids. DNA for the CDR3: TGTGCCACCAGTGATTTATCCCCCTATCACTCTAGCACAGATACGCAGTATTTT. Protein product: CATSDLSPYHSSTDTQYF.

The chain combines TRBV3-1 (or the pseudogene TRBV3-2) with TRBJ2-1; D uncertain. The germline gives CDR1 LGHDT, CDR2 YNNKEL (reference sequence). This CDR3 region has 13 residues. V lost 2 bases and J lost 12, with 14 bases in between. The CDR3 region is CASSQFRPGSQFF. For the CDR3, the DNA is TGTGCCAGCAGCCAATTTAGACCCGGGTCGCAGTTCTTC.

This clone appeared a single time. The chain is built from TRBV5-5 and TRBJ1-6; TRBD1 matches 9 bases. The length of the CDR3 is 17 residues. In germline, CDR1 is SGHKS, CDR2 YYEKEE (reference sequence). The trim removed 4 bases at V and 6 bases at J, leaving 11 bases unmatched. Here the CDR3 reads CASSPGIRGQGNSPLHF. The CDR3 DNA is TGTGCCAGCAGCCCGGGTATCCGGGGACAGGGTAATTCACCCCTCCACTTT.